The 26 T cell receptor beta chains reported below all come from one sample, sequenced in a study of metastatic and nonmetastatic thyroid tumors. Using MiXCR, TCRdb reanalyzed the PCR reads. This sample has tens of thousands of clones, with approximately 10% found just once. Patients had received no treatment of any kind before thyroid surgery. Sequenced: blood. The source of these receptors is a female donor with papillary thyroid cancer or a benign thyroid nodule (not recorded which). Some clones in this sample may be carry-over from other donors' samples.

This clone was detected only a few times. The chain combines TRBV12-3 or TRBV12-4 with TRBJ1-2; D may be TRBD1 (5 bases). V lost 3 bases, J lost 0 bases, and 11 bases lay in between. The CDR3 sequence is 15 residues long. The CDR3 loop reads CASSLGVRSNYGYTF. The CDR3 DNA sequence: TGTGCCAGCAGTTTGGGGGTCCGGTCTAACTATGGCTACACCTTC.

This clone has ten or more counts. This sequence joins TRBV5-4 and TRBJ2-1, with 8 bases aligning to TRBD1. This CDR3 spans 15 amino acids. Per the germline V gene, CDR1 is SGHNT and CDR2 is YYREEE (reference sequence). V lost 4 bases to trimming and J lost 4 bases; unmatched junction nucleotides: 7. The CDR3 spells CASSTGQGGYNEQFF. In DNA form, the CDR3 reads TGTGCCAGCAGCACCGGACAGGGAGGATACAATGAGCAGTTCTTC.

The table lists this clone with many counts. V and J are TRBV11-2 and TRBJ2-1; D may match TRBD1 or TRBD2 (5 bases each). V was trimmed by 8 bases and J by 4 bases, leaving 15 bases between them. The CDR3 loop spans 14 amino acids. CDR1 and CDR2 (germline): SGHAT, FQNNGV. In nucleotides, the CDR3 is TGTGCCAGCTATTCTCCGGGACGGTACAATGAGCAGTTCTTC. Its translation is CASYSPGRYNEQFF.

This chain uses TRBV5-4 with TRBJ2-7, with D unclear. This CDR3 contains 13 residues. Between the trimmed V and J ends, which lost 4 bases and 7 bases, there was a span of 15 bases. CDR1 and CDR2 (germline): SGHNT, YYREEE (reference sequence). The CDR3 reads CASSLGIDGEQYF. DNA of the CDR3: TGTGCCAGCAGCCTAGGGATCGATGGTGAGCAGTACTTC.

This clone has ten or more counts. The chain joins TRBV7-2 to TRBJ1-2; D is possibly TRBD1 (5 bases). The CDR3 is 15 amino acids. Germline-derived CDR1 and CDR2 are SGHTA and FQGNSA. The ends were cut back, 4 bases at V and 4 bases at J, with 16 bases in the middle. The CDR3 coding sequence is TGTGCCAGCAGCTCTCACCAGGGAGGAAGCTATGGCTACACCTTC. It yields the protein CASSSHQGGSYGYTF.

This clone was counted between two and nine times. With a much larger clone just one base away, this may be a read error. The chain combines TRBV11-2 with TRBJ2-4; no clear D. V lost 6 bases to trimming and J lost 0 bases, with 18 bases between them. The CDR3 spans 17 residues. In germline, CDR1 is SGHAT, CDR2 FQNNGV. The CDR3 loop is CASRIGRPRLAKNIQYF. CDR3 bases: TGTGCCAGCAGGATCGGCAGGCCTCGACTAGCCAAAAACATTCAGTACTTC.

The chain is built from TRBV20-1 and TRBJ2-7, with TRBD2 matching 8 bases. With V trimmed by 3 bases and J by 4 bases, 8 bases remained unmatched. This CDR3 has 14 residues. Germline lookup yields CDR1 DFQATT and CDR2 SNEGSKA (reference sequence). CDR3 amino acids: CSARISGSWYEQYF. For the CDR3, the DNA is TGCAGTGCTAGGATAAGCGGGAGTTGGTACGAGCAGTACTTC.

J is TRBJ2-7 and V is TRBV30, with 7 bases that match TRBD2. The CDR3 covers 12 residues. Germline CDR1 and CDR2: GTSNPN and SVGIG (reference sequence). J was trimmed by 0 bases and V by 5 bases; bases with no gene match: 1. The CDR3 DNA follows: TGTGCCTGGGGGGGGGACTCCTACGAGCAGTACTTC. Translation: CAWGGDSYEQYF.

This clone appeared many times. The chain employs TRBV6-1 and TRBJ1-2, with D tentatively TRBD1 (5 bases). Germline V gene lookup returns CDR1 MNHNS and CDR2 SASEGT. The length of the CDR3 is 14 residues. Trimming shortened V by 4 bases and J by 2 bases, and 11 bases separated the two germline ends. CDR3 region: CASSASRANYGYTF. The CDR3 nucleotides read TGTGCCAGCAGTGCCTCCAGGGCCAACTATGGCTACACCTTC.

This clone was recorded at least ten times. Distinct nucleotide sequences in the sample also encode this CDR3. The gene calls are TRBV2 and TRBJ1-4; D gene unclear. CDR3 length: 14 amino acids. V was clipped by 6 bases and J by 6 bases, with 14 bases between them. In germline, CDR1 is SNHLY, CDR2 FYNNEI. In DNA form, the CDR3 reads TGTGCCAGCAGCCGAGGGTTGAGGCATGAAAAACTGTTTTTT. Amino acids: CASSRGLRHEKLFF.

This clone has ten or more counts. The sample has other DNA sequences that encode this CDR3 too. The rearrangement joins TRBV7-2 to TRBJ2-7; 13 nucleotides match TRBD2. Germline V gives CDR1 SGHTA, CDR2 FQGNSA. The length of the CDR3 is 15 residues. J lost 7 bases, V lost 5 bases, and 8 bases had no gene match. This CDR3 is CASSGRLAGGVEQYF. The CDR3, as DNA: TGTGCCAGCAGCGGAAGACTAGCGGGAGGTGTAGAGCAGTACTTC.

This clone was seen repeatedly, ten times or more. The chain uses TRBV12-3 or TRBV12-4 and TRBJ1-4, with TRBD1 matching 12 bases. After removal of 5 bases from V and 7 bases from J, the junction contained 5 bases not matched to a gene. The CDR3 has 15 residues. CDR3 protein: CASSRDRGLIEKLFF. Here the CDR3 DNA reads TGTGCCAGCAGTCGGGACAGGGGGCTCATTGAAAAACTGTTTTTT.

At least ten counts were recorded for this clone. This rearrangement joins TRBV5-1 to TRBJ2-1; 13 bases line up with TRBD2. The CDR3 has 15 amino acids. The ends lost 2 bases at V and 9 bases at J; junction bases unmatched: 5. The V gene's germline CDR1 is SGHRS and CDR2 YFSETQ. The DNA for the CDR3 is TGCGCCAGCAGCTTACTAGCGGGAGGGCCATCTGAGCAGTTCTTC. Encoded protein: CASSLLAGGPSEQFF.

At least ten counts were recorded for this clone. The V gene is TRBV2, the J gene TRBJ2-7, with 8 bases identical to TRBD2. The CDR3 loop spans 15 amino acids. V shed 3 bases, J shed 0 bases, and the junction held 4 bases outside the gene matches. CDR1 SNHLY and CDR2 FYNNEI come from the germline V gene. The CDR3 bases are TGTGCCAGCAGTGACGCCGCGGGAGGCTCCTACGAGCAGTACTTC. Its protein is CASSDAAGGSYEQYF.

This clone was detected ten times or more. The chain has TRBV7-6 and TRBJ1-2; 9 positions agree with TRBD1. This CDR3 region has 12 residues. The germline gives CDR1 SGHVS, CDR2 FNYEAQ. The trim removed 5 bases at V and 8 bases at J, leaving 3 bases unmatched. CDR3 sequence (DNA): TGTGCCAGCAGCAAGGGACAGGGAGGCTACACCTTC. Residues: CASSKGQGGYTF.

This clone was observed at least ten times. The chain couples TRBV9 to TRBJ1-3; D is undetermined. V was trimmed by 4 bases and J by 7 bases, leaving 24 bases between them. Germline values: CDR1 SGDLS, CDR2 YYNGEE. This CDR3 spans 17 amino acids. The CDR3 DNA reads TGTGCCAGCAGCCCTCTTCGGATCCCCGGCGGGGAGAACACCATATATTTT. Its translation: CASSPLRIPGGENTIYF.

Ten or more counts support this clone. V is TRBV28 and J is TRBJ1-1; the D gene is possibly TRBD1 (5 bases). Germline CDR1 reads MDHEN; CDR2 reads SYDVKM. The V end lost 3 bases, the J end lost 1 base, and 9 bases lay between the germline ends. The CDR3 loop spans 14 amino acids. CDR3 coding DNA: TGTGCCAGCAGTTTCCCTGGGACGAACACTGAAGCTTTCTTT. It specifies CASSFPGTNTEAFF.

This clone showed up many times. J is TRBJ2-5 and V is TRBV12-3 or TRBV12-4, with a possible D match to TRBD1 (6 bases). V lost 5 bases and J lost 0, with 10 bases in between. This CDR3 is built from 14 residues. The CDR3 protein is CASSDGTNQETQYF. CDR3 nucleotide sequence: TGTGCCAGCAGTGACGGGACAAACCAAGAGACCCAGTACTTC.

This chain joins TRBV28 and TRBJ2-7; 8 bases are a match to TRBD1. The germline CDR1 and CDR2 sequences are MDHEN and SYDVKM. The CDR3 runs to 13 residues. V gave up 7 bases and J gave up 2 bases; unmatched junction bases: 4. CDR3 nucleotides: TGTGCCAGCAAAAGGACAGGGACCTACGAGCAGTACTTC. Amino acid sequence: CASKRTGTYEQYF.

There are many counts of this clone. V is TRBV25-1 and J is TRBJ2-7, with D uncertain. The CDR3 spans 14 residues. Trimming left V 4 bases short and J 3 bases short, with 13 bases between. In germline, CDR1 is MGHDK, CDR2 SYGVNS. The CDR3 sequence: CASSAQPDRYEQYF. The CDR3, as DNA: TGTGCCAGCAGTGCTCAGCCGGACCGCTACGAGCAGTACTTC.

This clone was seen at least ten times. As DNA, the CDR3 is TGTGCCAGTAGTAGATCGAATATGGGACAGCCCAAAGGGACTGAAGCTTTCTTT. Its protein is CASSRSNMGQPKGTEAFF. This chain connects TRBV19 to TRBJ1-1, with 7 bases matching TRBD1. This CDR3 spans 18 amino acids. Unmatched junction bases numbered 19, after V lost 4 bases and J lost 5 bases. Germline V gene sequence: CDR1 LNHDA, CDR2 SQIVND (reference sequence).

This clone was detected many times. The chain carries TRBV15 and TRBJ1-1; 7 nucleotides line up with TRBD1. The length of the CDR3 is 15 residues. Germline-derived CDR1 and CDR2 are LNHNV and YYDKDF (reference sequence). With V trimmed by 1 base and J by 1 base, 3 bases remained unmatched. In nucleotides, the CDR3 is TGTGCCACCAGCAGAGGAAGGACAGGGAACACTGAAGCTTTCTTT. Translation gives CATSRGRTGNTEAFF.

In its sample, this clone was seen many times. The chain links TRBV4-2 to TRBJ2-5; 13 nucleotides line up with TRBD2. V shed 4 bases and J 2 bases; nucleotides not matched to a gene: 7. CDR3 length: 17 amino acids. Germline-derived CDR1 and CDR2 are LGHNA and YNFKEQ. CDR3 sequence (DNA): TGTGCCAGCAGCCCGACCGGGACTAGCGGGAATCAAGAGACCCAGTACTTC. It specifies CASSPTGTSGNQETQYF.

This clone was recorded many times. The chain uses TRBV11-2 and TRBJ2-2, with 13 bases fitting TRBD2. J was trimmed by 6 bases and V by 8 bases; bases with no gene match: 9. This CDR3 is built from 16 residues. Germline CDR1 reads SGHAT; CDR2 reads FQNNGV. CDR3 residues: CASRRPGLAGAGELFF. CDR3 DNA: TGTGCCAGCCGAAGGCCAGGACTAGCGGGAGCCGGGGAGCTGTTTTTT.

CDR3 sequence: CASSLRTTESSYNEQFF. The CDR3 coding sequence is TGTGCCAGCAGTCTTAGAACGACAGAAAGCTCCTACAATGAGCAGTTCTTC. The chain uses TRBV12-3 or TRBV12-4 and TRBJ2-1, with D possibly TRBD1 on 5 matching bases. The CDR3 spans 17 residues. V lost 5 bases and J lost 0, with 17 bases in between.

This clone was detected many times. The V call is TRBV6-6, the J call TRBJ2-1; 11 positions agree with TRBD2. Germline V gives CDR1 MNHNY, CDR2 SVGAGI (reference sequence). This CDR3 has 17 amino acids. Trimming cost V 0 bases and J 8 bases; bases outside gene matches: 9. CDR3 amino acids: CASSYSILTSGSDEQFF. CDR3 in DNA: TGTGCCAGCAGTTACTCGATCTTAACTAGCGGGAGCGATGAGCAGTTCTTC.